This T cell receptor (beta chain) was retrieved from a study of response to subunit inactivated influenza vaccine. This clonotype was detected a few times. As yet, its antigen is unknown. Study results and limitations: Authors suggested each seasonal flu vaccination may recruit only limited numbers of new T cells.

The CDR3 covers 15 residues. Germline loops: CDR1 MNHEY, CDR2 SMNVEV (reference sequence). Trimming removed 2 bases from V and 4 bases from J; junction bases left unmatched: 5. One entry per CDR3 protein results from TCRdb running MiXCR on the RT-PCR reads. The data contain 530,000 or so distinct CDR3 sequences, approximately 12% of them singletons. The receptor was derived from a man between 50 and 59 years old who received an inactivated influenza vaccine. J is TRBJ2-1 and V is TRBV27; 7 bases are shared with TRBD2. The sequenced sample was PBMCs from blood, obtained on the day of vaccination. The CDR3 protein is CASSLAGEEYNEQFF. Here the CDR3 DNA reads TGTGCCAGCAGTTTAGCGGGAGAGGAGTACAATGAGCAGTTCTTC.